This T cell receptor (beta chain) was sequenced during a study of CD8 T cells in Susac syndrome. Random hexamers primed reverse transcription of about 0.45 to 1 ug RNA. Via MiXCR, TCRdb re-called the immunoSEQ multiplex PCR reads, giving one row per CDR3 protein. The table lists around 80,000 distinct CDR3 sequences, more than 85% of them singletons, with around 0.5% in the top ten. The CDR3 length is 16 residues. CDR1 SEHNR and CDR2 FQNEAQ come from the germline V gene (reference sequence). The V segment lost 5 bases and the J segment 4 bases; nucleotides outside the gene matches: 8. Source material: CD8+ T cells from PBMCs. The source is a human donor with multiple sclerosis. The chain links TRBV7-9 to TRBJ2-1; 10 positions agree with TRBD2. The CDR3 protein is CASSPTAGGKYNEQFF. The CDR3, as DNA: TGTGCCAGCAGCCCCACAGCGGGGGGGAAATACAATGAGCAGTTCTTC.